This T cell receptor beta chain is drawn from a study of shared clonotypes between healthy human individuals. Once extracted for a subset, genomic DNA was divided evenly among several immunoSEQ plates. TCRdb keeps only in-frame clones here, not all; method: immunoSEQ multiplex PCR. The sample lists about 580,000 clones, roughly 98% occurring once. In the case of this clone: No antigen is known for it.

With V trimmed by 1 base and J by 8 bases, 11 bases remained unmatched. This CDR3 comprises 16 residues. Germline assignment: CDR1 SGHAT and CDR2 FQNNGV. Findings of the study overall: Non-shared clonotypes had lower generation probabilities than clonotypes shared by all four sorted-subset donors.

Selected positively for CCR7 and CD45RO-negative, naive CD8 cells excluded terminally differentiated effector memory CD45RA+ cells. V and J are TRBV11-2 and TRBJ2-1; 7 bases match TRBD2. This receptor was identified in a young man in good health. Sequenced input: naive CD8+ T cells sorted from blood. This chain's CDR3 is CASSLVIRGSIDEQFF. In nucleotides, the CDR3 is TGTGCCAGCAGCTTAGTTATTCGCGGGAGTATCGATGAGCAGTTCTTC.